This T cell receptor beta chain stems from a study of vaccination effects on CD4 cells after COVID-19. Findings and limits, study-wide: The study found marked clonal contraction of infection- and vaccine-induced clones late after vaccination. Healthy vaccinees' vaccine-induced clones included only 1 of 255 that recognized common cold coronaviruses. Convalescent patients were few in the study, and early post-infection timepoints were absent.

TCRdb's table, derived via immunoSEQ multiplex PCR, lists solely in-frame clones and lacks some. The sample records about 73,000 clones, around 73% being singletons. As concerns this clone: Antigen unknown.

Researchers isolated CD4+ T cells once 9 to 11 days of culture had elapsed. Participants were vaccinated with two doses of either the BNT162b2 or mRNA-1273 vaccine. Neither prior SARS-CoV-2 infection nor positive nucleocapsid antibodies were present in the vaccine recipients. There are 17 residues in the CDR3. Deletions cut 0 bases from V and 1 base from J, with 15 bases between. The germline CDR1 and CDR2 sequences are MGHRA and YSYEKL. The clonotype comes from a human donor who received a COVID-19 vaccine. The sample consisted of CD4+ T cells from PBMCs cultured without peptide, taken after COVID-19 vaccination. The chain combines TRBV4-1 with TRBJ2-5; D is perhaps TRBD2 (5 bases). The CDR3 loop reads CASSQERASGGQETQYF. The CDR3 bases are TGCGCCAGCAGCCAAGAACGGGCCAGTGGAGGCCAAGAGACCCAGTACTTC.